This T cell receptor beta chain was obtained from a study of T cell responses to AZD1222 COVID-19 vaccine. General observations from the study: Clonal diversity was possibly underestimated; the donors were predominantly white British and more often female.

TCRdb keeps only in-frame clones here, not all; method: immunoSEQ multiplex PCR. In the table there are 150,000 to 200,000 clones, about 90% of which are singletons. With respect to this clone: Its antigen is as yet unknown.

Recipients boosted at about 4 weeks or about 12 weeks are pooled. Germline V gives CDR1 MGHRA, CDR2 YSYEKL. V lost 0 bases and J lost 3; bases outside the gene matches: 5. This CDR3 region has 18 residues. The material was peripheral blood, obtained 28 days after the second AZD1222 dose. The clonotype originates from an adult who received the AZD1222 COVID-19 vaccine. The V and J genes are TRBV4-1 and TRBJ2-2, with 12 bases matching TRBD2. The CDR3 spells CASSQDVLAGGHTGELFF. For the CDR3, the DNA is TGCGCCAGCAGCCAAGACGTACTAGCGGGGGGTCACACCGGGGAGCTGTTTTTT.